This TCR beta chain was sequenced during a study of beta chain features in type 1 diabetes. V was pared by 5 bases and J by 4 bases, with 7 bases of the junction left unmatched. The CDR3 runs 14 residues. CDR1 and CDR2 (germline): SGHTA, FQGNSA. Since all of the isolated RNA was reverse transcribed, expressed TCRB transcripts were what got sequenced. The table came from immunoSEQ multiplex PCR; TCRdb's copy has only in-frame clones and leaves some out. The sample gives about 700,000 clones, around 15% of which show up once; 0.02% to 0.025% is in the top ten. Every sorted population was more than 95% pure. Findings of the study overall: A potential influence of HLA type upon TCRB rearrangement remained unresolved herein. All four CD4+ subsets from Type 1 diabetes patients carried moderately but significantly shorter TCRB CDR3s. Compared to healthy donors, patients appeared to have naive, central memory and Treg TCRB repertoires that were more alike.

About this clone itself: As yet, its antigen is unknown.

The V and J genes are TRBV7-2 and TRBJ1-2; 7 nucleotides agree with TRBD1. The TCR sequence derives from a young man with type 1 diabetes. The sample consisted of naive CD4+ T cells from blood. The CDR3 DNA is TGTGCCAGCAGCGCCCAGACAGGGCTCTATGGCTACACCTTC. Protein product: CASSAQTGLYGYTF.